The 15 T cell receptor beta chains below were found in one sample sequenced in a study of T cells in Graves' hyperthyroidism and ophthalmopathy. The TCR beta CDR3 regions underwent amplification using RNA transcripts as the source. Using the HTBI primer set, a first-round RT-PCR was run on the TCR CDR3. TCRdb fed the multiplex PCR reads into MiXCR, producing one record per CDR3 protein. The sample holds some 600,000 distinct CDR3 sequences; under 60% are singletons and the top ten take roughly 8.2%. The sequenced sample was peripheral blood or thyroid tissue (not recorded which). The source is a young woman with Graves' hyperthyroidism.

As concerns this clonotype: Its ends do not fully match the called genes, so a read error is possible. The chain uses TRBV29-1 and TRBJ1-1, with 9 bases fitting TRBD1. Germline V gene sequence: CDR1 SQVTM, CDR2 ANQGSEA. The CDR3 consists of 13 residues. The CDR3 spells CSVGQGLNTEASF. Here the CDR3 DNA reads TGCAGCGTGGGACAGGGCCTGAACACTGAAGCTTCCTTT.

This clonotype came up a few times. At one end, the junction sequence differs from germline, possibly due to a read error. This sequence joins TRBV7-2 and TRBJ2-2; tentative D call: TRBD1 (5 bases). CDR1 is SGHTA, CDR2 FQGNSA, per germline. There are 14 residues in the CDR3. CDR3 protein: CASSLGQGVGELFF. For the CDR3, the DNA is TGTGCCAGCAGTTTAGGGCAGGGTGTCGGGGAGCTGTTTTTT.

This chain connects TRBV12-3 or TRBV12-4 to TRBJ2-2; TRBD2 is a possible D gene (6 bases). This CDR3 has 14 amino acids. V was pared by 3 bases and J by 4 bases, with 9 bases between. The CDR3 DNA sequence: TGTGCCAGCAGTTTGAATAGCGGCACCGGGGAGCTGTTTTTT. It translates to CASSLNSGTGELFF.

Only a few counts were recorded for this clonotype. The chain carries TRBV7-2 and TRBJ1-3; D is undetermined. Germline CDR1 reads SGHTA; CDR2 reads FQGNSA. This CDR3 region has 15 residues. V dropped 4 bases and J dropped 0 bases, with 10 bases sitting between them. As DNA, the CDR3 is TGTGCCAGCAGCTACTTTCCTGGCTCTGGAAACACCATATATTTT. Residues: CASSYFPGSGNTIYF.

There are many counts of this clonotype. At one end, the junction sequence differs from germline, possibly due to a read error. This CDR3 is CASSPAGRMETQYF. CDR3 DNA sequence: TGTGCTAGCAGCCCGGCAGGGCGTATGGAGACCCAGTACTTC. J is TRBJ2-5 and V is TRBV7-7; D possibly corresponds to TRBD1 (5 bases). The germline V gene has CDR1 SSHAT and CDR2 FNYEAQ (reference sequence). The CDR3 runs to 14 residues.

The table lists this clonotype with many counts. The chain uses TRBV2 and TRBJ1-5, with TRBD1 as a possible D gene (5 bases). V was cut by 5 bases and J by 7 bases, with 12 bases left in between. This CDR3 region has 13 residues. CDR1 is SNHLY and CDR2 is FYNNEI in the germline V gene. DNA of the CDR3: TGTGCCAGCAGTTGGGGGGGATGGCAGCCCCAGCATTTT. As protein: CASSWGGWQPQHF.

The chain is built from TRBV7-2 and TRBJ2-7; D is unresolved. This CDR3 comprises 13 residues. Germline loops: CDR1 SGHTA, CDR2 FQGNSA. V lost 5 bases and J lost 7, with 15 bases in between. The CDR3 DNA is TGTGCCAGCAGCCCCCAACGGCCCGGGGAGCAGTACTTC. Translated, it gives CASSPQRPGEQYF.

This clonotype was seen repeatedly, ten times or more. This sequence joins TRBV7-6 and TRBJ1-1; 7 bases line up with TRBD1. This CDR3 is built from 13 residues. The ends lost 5 bases at V and 4 bases at J; junction bases unmatched: 4. Germline assignment: CDR1 SGHVS and CDR2 FNYEAQ. The DNA of the CDR3 is TGTGCCAGCAGCCAGGGGGGCCTCACTGAAGCTTTCTTT. It encodes CASSQGGLTEAFF.

About this clonotype: A read error is possible here, since a much larger clone lies one base away. The chain links TRBV10-3 to TRBJ2-2; possibly TRBD1 for D (6 bases). CDR1 ENHRY and CDR2 SYGVKD come from the germline V gene. The CDR3 spans 14 residues. The V end lost 2 bases, the J end lost 5 bases, and 9 bases lay between the germline ends. The CDR3 DNA sequence: TGTGCCATCAGTGAGGGGGGCGGGACCGGGGAGCTGTTTTTT. Its translation: CAISEGGGTGELFF.

This clonotype showed up just a few times. The rearrangement joins TRBV7-7 to TRBJ2-5; no clear D gene. CDR1 is SSHAT and CDR2 is FNYEAQ in the germline V gene (reference sequence). Trimming stripped 5 bases from V and 3 bases from J, with 16 bases between. The CDR3 is 15 residues long. The CDR3 region has the DNA TGTGCCAGCAGCCATTCGGGTAACCGAAAAGAGACCCAGTACTTC. Its translation is CASSHSGNRKETQYF.

The chain has TRBV29-1 and TRBJ2-7; TRBD2 matches 16 bases. Germline CDR1 is SQVTM and CDR2 is ANQGSEA. The CDR3 length is 16 residues. V lost 3 bases and J lost 7; bases outside the gene matches: 9. The CDR3 loop reads CSVEGGLAGGPYEQYF. The CDR3 DNA reads as TGCAGCGTTGAGGGGGGACTAGCGGGAGGGCCGTATGAGCAGTACTTC.

This clonotype has only a few counts. V gene TRBV7-2 combines with J gene TRBJ2-5; 10 bases fit TRBD2. Germline V gene data show CDR1 as SGHTA and CDR2 as FQGNSA. The length of the CDR3 is 16 residues. V lost 4 bases, J lost 5 bases, and 10 bases stayed unmatched. The CDR3 coding sequence is TGTGCCAGCAGCTCCTCGCACGGGGGACTAGCGGAGACCCAGTACTTC. It encodes CASSSSHGGLAETQYF.

The chain employs TRBV9 and TRBJ2-2; D gene ambiguous. Germline V gene lookup returns CDR1 SGDLS and CDR2 YYNGEE. V dropped 4 bases and J dropped 6 bases, with 16 bases sitting between them. The CDR3 consists of 15 residues. Here the CDR3 DNA reads TGTGCCAGCAGCTTCCTTTCCGTAGTGGCCGGGGAGCTGTTTTTT. Encoded protein: CASSFLSVVAGELFF.

This clonotype was seen only once. This rearrangement joins TRBV6-1 to TRBJ1-3, with 9 nucleotides matching TRBD1. Germline CDR1 and CDR2: MNHNS and SASEGT. The V segment lost 4 bases and the J segment 7 bases; nucleotides outside the gene matches: 2. This CDR3 comprises 13 residues. DNA for the CDR3: TGTGCCAGCAGTGGACAGGGGGTGAACACCATATATTTT. It specifies CASSGQGVNTIYF.

This chain uses TRBV24-1 with TRBJ1-3; possibly TRBD1 for D (5 bases). This CDR3 is 13 amino acids long. V gave up 5 bases and J gave up 8 bases, with 12 bases separating them. Germline-derived CDR1 and CDR2 are KGHDR and SFDVKD. CDR3 sequence reads: CATSAGDGYTIYF. The CDR3 nucleotides are TGTGCCACCAGTGCGGGGGATGGCTACACCATATATTTT.